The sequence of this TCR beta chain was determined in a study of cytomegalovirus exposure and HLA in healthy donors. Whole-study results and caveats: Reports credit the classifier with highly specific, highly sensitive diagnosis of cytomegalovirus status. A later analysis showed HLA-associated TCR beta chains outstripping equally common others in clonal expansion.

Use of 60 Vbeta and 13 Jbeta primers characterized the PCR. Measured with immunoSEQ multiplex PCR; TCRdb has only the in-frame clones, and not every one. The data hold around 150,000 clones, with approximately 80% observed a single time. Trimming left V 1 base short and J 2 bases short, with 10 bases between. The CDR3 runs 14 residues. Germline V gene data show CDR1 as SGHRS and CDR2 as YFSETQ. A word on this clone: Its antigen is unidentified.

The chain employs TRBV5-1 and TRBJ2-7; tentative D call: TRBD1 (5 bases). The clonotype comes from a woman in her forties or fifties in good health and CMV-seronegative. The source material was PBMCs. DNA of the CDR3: TGCGCCAGCAGCTTGACAGGCGACACCTACGAGCAGTACTTC. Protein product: CASSLTGDTYEQYF.